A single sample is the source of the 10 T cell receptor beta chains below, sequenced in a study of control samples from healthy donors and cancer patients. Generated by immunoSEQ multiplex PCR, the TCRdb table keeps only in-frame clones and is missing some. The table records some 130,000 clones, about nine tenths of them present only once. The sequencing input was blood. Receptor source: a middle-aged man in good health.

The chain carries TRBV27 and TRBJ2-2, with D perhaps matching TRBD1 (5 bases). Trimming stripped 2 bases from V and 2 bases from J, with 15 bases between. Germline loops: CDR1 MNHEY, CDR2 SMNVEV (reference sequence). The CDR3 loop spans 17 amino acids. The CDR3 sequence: CASSLRGKQANTGELFF. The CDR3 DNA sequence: TGTGCCAGCAGTTTAAGGGGTAAACAGGCTAACACCGGGGAGCTGTTTTTT.

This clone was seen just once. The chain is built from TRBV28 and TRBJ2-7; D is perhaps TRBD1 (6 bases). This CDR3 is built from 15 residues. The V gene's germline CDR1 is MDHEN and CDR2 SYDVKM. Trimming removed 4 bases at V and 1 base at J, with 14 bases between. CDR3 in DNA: TGTGCCAGCAGTTCCACAGGGAAGGTATCCTACGAGCAGTACTTC. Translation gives CASSSTGKVSYEQYF.

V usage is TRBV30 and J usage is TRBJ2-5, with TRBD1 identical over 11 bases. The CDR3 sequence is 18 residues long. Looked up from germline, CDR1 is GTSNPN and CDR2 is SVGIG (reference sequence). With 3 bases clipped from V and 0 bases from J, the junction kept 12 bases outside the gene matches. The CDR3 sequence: CAWSPGTGGPLYQETQYF. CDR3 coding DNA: TGTGCCTGGAGCCCCGGGACAGGGGGACCACTGTACCAAGAGACCCAGTACTTC.

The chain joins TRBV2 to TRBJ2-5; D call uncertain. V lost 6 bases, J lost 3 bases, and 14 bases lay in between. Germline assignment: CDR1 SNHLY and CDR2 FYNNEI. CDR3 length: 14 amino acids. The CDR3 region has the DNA TGTGCCAGCAGGTTTAACCCGGGCAAAGAGACCCAGTACTTC. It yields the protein CASRFNPGKETQYF.

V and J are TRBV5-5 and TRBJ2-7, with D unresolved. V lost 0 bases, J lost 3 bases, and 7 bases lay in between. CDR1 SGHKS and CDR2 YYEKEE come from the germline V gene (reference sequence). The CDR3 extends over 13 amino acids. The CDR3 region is CASSLAWGYEQYF. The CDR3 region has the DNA TGTGCCAGCAGCTTGGCCTGGGGCTACGAGCAGTACTTC.

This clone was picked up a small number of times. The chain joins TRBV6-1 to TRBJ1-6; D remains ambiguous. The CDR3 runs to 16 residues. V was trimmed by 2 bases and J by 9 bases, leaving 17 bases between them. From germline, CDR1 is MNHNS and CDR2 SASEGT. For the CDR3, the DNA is TGTGCCAGCAGTGAAAATGGAATAGGGAAGTCTTCACCCCTCCACTTT. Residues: CASSENGIGKSSPLHF.

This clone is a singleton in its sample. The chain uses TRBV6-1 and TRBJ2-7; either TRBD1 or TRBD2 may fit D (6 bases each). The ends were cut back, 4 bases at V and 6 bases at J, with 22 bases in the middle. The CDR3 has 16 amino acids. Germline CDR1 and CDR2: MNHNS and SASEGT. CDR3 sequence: CASSVDNGGLLREQYF. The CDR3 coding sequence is TGTGCCAGCAGTGTAGATAACGGGGGCCTACTACGCGAGCAGTACTTC.

The CDR3 DNA reads as TGTGCCAGCAGCGCGGACAGGCTCCTTAATTCACCCCTCCACTTT. It is translated as CASSADRLLNSPLHF. The J gene is TRBJ1-6, the V gene TRBV27, with 7 positions matching TRBD1. Germline CDR1 and CDR2: MNHEY and SMNVEV (reference sequence). The CDR3 runs 15 residues. Trimming at V came to 6 bases and at J to 6 bases, leaving 8 bases not matched to a gene.

The CDR3 coding sequence is TGTGCCAGCAGCCCACTAGCGGGGGGCGCTCAGACCCAGTACTTC. It is translated as CASSPLAGGAQTQYF. V and J are TRBV7-3 and TRBJ2-5; 12 nucleotides agree with TRBD2. V lost 5 bases, J lost 6 bases, and 7 bases stayed unmatched. The CDR3 is 15 amino acids. CDR1 is SGHTA, CDR2 FQGTGA, per germline.

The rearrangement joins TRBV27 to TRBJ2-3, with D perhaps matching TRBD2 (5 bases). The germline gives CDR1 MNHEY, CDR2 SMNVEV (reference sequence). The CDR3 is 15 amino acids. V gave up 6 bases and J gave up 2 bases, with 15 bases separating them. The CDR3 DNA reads TGTGCCAGCAGGCAGGCGGGTGCGAACACAGATACGCAGTATTTT. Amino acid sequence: CASRQAGANTDTQYF.